The 18 T cell receptor beta chains listed next were all sequenced from one sample in a study of T-cell reconstitution after alpha-beta-depleted transplantation in children. A TCRbeta library incorporating unique molecular identifiers was prepared. In TCRdb, the PCR reads were re-called with MiXCR into one record per CDR3 protein. In the table there are some 240,000 distinct CDR3 sequences, more than 7.5% of which are singletons. Specimen: PBMCs from the stem cell graft donor, collected from the stem cell graft. All receptors come from a human donor who donated a stem cell graft to a child with SCID.

This clonotype has at least ten counts. The CDR3 region is CVLAGQLRGNTIYF. As DNA, the CDR3 is TGTGTTTTGGCTGGGCAGCTAAGGGGAAACACCATATATTTT. This chain links TRBV9 with TRBJ1-3; D is uncertain. The length of the CDR3 is 14 residues. CDR1 and CDR2 (germline): SGDLS, YYNGEE.

The table lists this clonotype with many counts. V usage is TRBV27 and J usage is TRBJ2-5; D is possibly TRBD1 or TRBD2 (6 bases each). V was pared by 0 bases and J by 5 bases, with 13 bases between. Germline V gene data show CDR1 as MNHEY and CDR2 as SMNVEV (reference sequence). The CDR3 sequence is 15 residues long. CDR3 loop: CASSLSGGPGETQYF. Written as DNA, the CDR3 is TGTGCCAGCAGTTTATCTGGGGGGCCCGGGGAGACCCAGTACTTC.

The rearrangement joins TRBV5-1 to TRBJ2-2; D unresolved. Trimming shortened V by 0 bases and J by 4 bases, and 10 bases separated the two germline ends. The CDR3 length is 15 residues. Germline lookup yields CDR1 SGHRS and CDR2 YFSETQ. CDR3 DNA sequence: TGCGCCAGCAGCTTGGCCGAAGGAACCACCGGGGAGCTGTTTTTT. Protein sequence: CASSLAEGTTGELFF.

This clonotype was observed many times. V usage is TRBV9 and J usage is TRBJ2-6; D is uncertain. Per the germline V gene, CDR1 is SGDLS and CDR2 is YYNGEE. This CDR3 comprises 15 residues. Trimming left V 4 bases short and J 0 bases short, with 8 bases between. CDR3 region: CASSNLVSGANVLTF. The CDR3 coding sequence is TGTGCCAGCAGCAACCTAGTCTCTGGGGCCAACGTCCTGACTTTC.

V is TRBV7-6 and J is TRBJ2-1, with D tentatively TRBD1 or TRBD2 (5 bases each). This CDR3 contains 14 residues. Germline V lookup: CDR1 SGHVS, CDR2 FNYEAQ. The germline V and J ends were trimmed by 1 base and 9 bases, with 13 bases remaining between them. CDR3 DNA sequence: TGTGCCAGCAGCTTAGGTGGGGGTACGGGTGAGCAGTTCTTC. Translation: CASSLGGGTGEQFF.

Points on this clonotype: One base away lies a much larger clone, so this may be a sequencing read error. V usage is TRBV7-2 and J usage is TRBJ2-7; D gene uncertain. The CDR3 is 13 residues long. Germline V lookup: CDR1 SGHTA, CDR2 FQGNSA. The CDR3: CACSHGVGYEQYF. CDR3 sequence (DNA): TGTGCCTGCAGCCATGGAGTTGGCTACGAGCAGTACTTC.

The rearrangement links TRBV11-2 to TRBJ1-1; possibly TRBD1 for D (5 bases). The CDR3 has 14 residues. Germline values: CDR1 SGHAT, CDR2 FQNNGV. Trimming removed 2 bases at V and 1 base at J, with 8 bases between. The CDR3 is CASSLRGKNTEAFF. The CDR3 DNA reads TGTGCCAGCAGCTTACGGGGGAAGAACACTGAAGCTTTCTTT.

The table lists this clonotype with many counts. V usage is TRBV29-1 and J usage is TRBJ1-1; D may be TRBD1 (5 bases). Trimming shortened V by 0 bases and J by 6 bases, and 17 bases separated the two germline ends. The CDR3 has 15 residues. Per the germline V gene, CDR1 is SQVTM and CDR2 is ANQGSEA. The CDR3 loop reads CSVEDRGTLRAEAFF. The CDR3 region has the DNA TGCAGCGTTGAAGACCGGGGCACCCTGCGCGCTGAAGCTTTCTTT.

This clonotype was seen ten or more times. The chain joins TRBV29-1 to TRBJ1-2, with TRBD1 identical over 12 bases. The CDR3 runs 16 residues. Trimming took 7 bases from V and 3 from J; bases not matched to a gene: 12. Germline CDR1 SQVTM, CDR2 ANQGSEA. As DNA, the CDR3 is TGCAGCGGCCTCAAGACCGGGACAGGGGGCGACTATGGCTACACCTTC. It is translated as CSGLKTGTGGDYGYTF.

There are many counts of this clonotype. V gene TRBV5-1 combines with J gene TRBJ2-7, with 9 bases that match TRBD1. CDR3 size: 14 residues. Germline CDR1 and CDR2: SGHRS and YFSETQ. V shed 4 bases and J 2 bases; nucleotides not matched to a gene: 4. CDR3: CASSGQGSTYEQYF. The CDR3 DNA reads as TGCGCCAGCAGCGGACAGGGGAGTACCTACGAGCAGTACTTC.

The chain couples TRBV7-2 to TRBJ2-3; D is perhaps TRBD1 or TRBD2 (5 bases each). Trimming took off 0 bases at V and 0 bases at J, with 10 bases between the two ends. Germline V lookup: CDR1 SGHTA, CDR2 FQGNSA. The CDR3 extends over 16 amino acids. The CDR3 sequence is CASSLALGPSTDTQYF. CDR3 DNA sequence: TGTGCCAGCAGCTTAGCGTTGGGACCTAGCACAGATACGCAGTATTTT. Complete variable domain (other parts from reference TRBV7-2 and TRBJ2-3): GAGVSQSPSNKVTEKGKDVELRCDPISGHTALYWYRQSLGQGLEFLIYFQGNSAPDKSGLPSDRFSAERTGGSVSTLTIQRTQQEDSAVYLCASSLALGPSTDTQYFGPGTRLTVL.

This clonotype was counted at least ten times. The V gene is TRBV5-1, the J gene TRBJ1-1, with TRBD1 matching 11 bases. V lost 0 bases, J lost 7 bases, and 8 bases stayed unmatched. The CDR3 extends over 16 amino acids. Germline CDR1 is SGHRS and CDR2 is YFSETQ. For the CDR3, the DNA is TGCGCCAGCAGCTTGGCCGGGACAGGGGGAAGGGTTGAAGCTTTCTTT. It codes for CASSLAGTGGRVEAFF.

This clonotype was recorded at least ten times. J is TRBJ2-7 and V is TRBV11-2; 13 bases match TRBD2. V lost 1 base and J lost 9; bases outside the gene matches: 6. The CDR3 spans 15 residues. Germline lookup yields CDR1 SGHAT and CDR2 FQNNGV. In DNA form, the CDR3 reads TGTGCCAGCAGCTTAGGGACTAGCGGGGGCCGCGGGCAGTACTTC. It translates to CASSLGTSGGRGQYF.

The J gene is TRBJ1-4, the V gene TRBV2; TRBD1 matches at 9 bases. Germline values: CDR1 SNHLY, CDR2 FYNNEI. Trimming cost V 11 bases and J 6 bases; bases outside gene matches: 22. This CDR3 contains 18 residues. The CDR3 region is CAFCLDRGLNPWDEKLFF. The CDR3 bases are TGTGCCTTCTGTTTGGACAGGGGCCTAAACCCATGGGATGAAAAACTGTTTTTT.

The CDR3 nucleotides are TGTGCCAGCACGGCGGGGGAAAAAAACATTCAGTACTTC. This codes for CASTAGEKNIQYF. The chain uses TRBV28 and TRBJ2-4; 7 bases are shared with TRBD2. The CDR3 contains 13 residues. After removal of 7 bases from V and 4 bases from J, the junction contained 4 bases not matched to a gene. CDR1 and CDR2 from the germline V gene are MDHEN and SYDVKM.

This clonotype has just a few counts. The rearrangement links TRBV4-1 to TRBJ2-5, with D uncertain. The germline V gene has CDR1 MGHRA and CDR2 YSYEKL. The CDR3 is 14 residues long. V lost 3 bases, J lost 5 bases, and 13 bases lay in between. The CDR3 sequence is CASSHPDVRETQYF. The CDR3 DNA reads TGCGCCAGCAGCCATCCGGACGTTCGGGAGACCCAGTACTTC.

This clonotype was seen ten or more times. This rearrangement joins TRBV5-1 to TRBJ2-2; maybe TRBD2 (5 bases). The CDR3 spans 14 residues. V was cut by 1 base and J by 8 bases, with 12 bases left in between. CDR1 and CDR2 from the germline V gene are SGHRS and YFSETQ. As DNA, the CDR3 is TGCGCCAGCAGCTTGCAAGCGGAGGCGGGGGAGCTGTTTTTT. It codes for CASSLQAEAGELFF.

This clonotype occurred many times. V is TRBV18 and J is TRBJ2-5; no definite D call. V was clipped by 2 bases and J by 6 bases, with 10 bases between them. Germline lookup yields CDR1 KGHSH and CDR2 LQKENI. The CDR3 loop spans 13 amino acids. CDR3 in DNA: TGTGCCAGCTCACCAGGGTCAGAGAAGACCCAGTACTTC. It yields the protein CASSPGSEKTQYF.